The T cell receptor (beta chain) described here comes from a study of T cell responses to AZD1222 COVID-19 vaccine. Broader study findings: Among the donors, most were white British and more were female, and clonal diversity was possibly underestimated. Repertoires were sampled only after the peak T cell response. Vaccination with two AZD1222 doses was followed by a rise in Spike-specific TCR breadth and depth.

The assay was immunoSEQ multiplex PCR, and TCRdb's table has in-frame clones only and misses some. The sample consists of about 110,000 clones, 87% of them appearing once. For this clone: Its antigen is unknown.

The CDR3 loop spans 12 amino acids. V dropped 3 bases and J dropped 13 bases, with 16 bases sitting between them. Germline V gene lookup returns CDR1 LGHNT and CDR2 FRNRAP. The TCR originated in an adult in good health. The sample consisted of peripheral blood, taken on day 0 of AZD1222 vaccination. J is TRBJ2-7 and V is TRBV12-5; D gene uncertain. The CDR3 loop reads CASGFEFSNFYF. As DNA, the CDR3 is TGTGCTAGTGGTTTTGAGTTCTCCAATTTTTACTTC.